These T cell receptor beta chains were read from a single sample in a study of T-cell reconstitution after alpha-beta-depleted transplantation in children. One entry per CDR3 protein, called by TCRdb with MiXCR from the PCR reads. The table includes 73,000 or so distinct CDR3 sequences, approximately 4.4% detected once. The sample consisted of PBMCs, mostly from graft donor cells, taken 180 days after TCRalphabeta/CD19-depleted stem cell transplant. The source of these receptors is a boy in the first two years of life who had a stem cell transplant for acute myeloid leukemia, so the T cells may come from the graft donor. Both conserved end residues are trimmed from each CDR3. For some rows the clone size is stated as once, few or many, or as a class when expanded; others skip it.

clone size	V gene	J gene	CDR3 protein
many	TRBV4-2	TRBJ1-2	ASSRGRGNWGYT
few	TRBV20-1	TRBJ2-1	SARDVSGGAYEQF
many	TRBV7-2	TRBJ1-1	ASSLVGYTEAF
many	TRBV7-2	TRBJ2-5	ASNFGGVGETQY
many	TRBV11-2	TRBJ2-1	ASSRGWRGLVGQF
many	TRBV7-3	TRBJ2-5	ASSYTGGLGETQY
many	TRBV6-5	TRBJ1-5	ASKPTGGVRQPQH
many	TRBV30	TRBJ1-1	AWSSGNTEAF
many	TRBV5-4	TRBJ2-1	ASSLGTGGYNEQF
many	TRBV10-3	TRBJ1-5	AIMEGAGQPQH
many	TRBV9	TRBJ2-7	ASSVGGARPYEQY
many	TRBV7-2	TRBJ2-3	ASSTALAADTQY
-	TRBV6-1	TRBJ2-6	ASTPISGANVLT
many	TRBV6-5	TRBJ2-5	ASSYTGQQETQY
many	TRBV20-1	TRBJ1-4	SARRDRNEKLF
many	TRBV7-9	TRBJ2-5	ASSHIRRETQY
many	TRBV9	TRBJ1-1	ASSVVPGPIRNTEAF
many	TRBV10-2	TRBJ2-5	ASRPLAGEGETQY
many	TRBV7-9	TRBJ2-7	ASSLTGAYEQY
many	TRBV5-4	TRBJ2-7	ASSAGTDFYEQY
many	TRBV20-1	TRBJ2-7	SAGGGGRSLLPYEQY
many	TRBV7-2	TRBJ2-7	ASSSRVAGAYEQY
many	TRBV14	TRBJ1-3	ASSQVPGGLSGNTIY
many	TRBV7-2	TRBJ2-1	ASRRYNEQF
many	TRBV11-2	TRBJ1-5	ASSFAGNSNQPQH
many	TRBV19	TRBJ2-1	ASSIGRRGNEQF
many	TRBV4-3	TRBJ1-6	ASSQEIGARNSPLH